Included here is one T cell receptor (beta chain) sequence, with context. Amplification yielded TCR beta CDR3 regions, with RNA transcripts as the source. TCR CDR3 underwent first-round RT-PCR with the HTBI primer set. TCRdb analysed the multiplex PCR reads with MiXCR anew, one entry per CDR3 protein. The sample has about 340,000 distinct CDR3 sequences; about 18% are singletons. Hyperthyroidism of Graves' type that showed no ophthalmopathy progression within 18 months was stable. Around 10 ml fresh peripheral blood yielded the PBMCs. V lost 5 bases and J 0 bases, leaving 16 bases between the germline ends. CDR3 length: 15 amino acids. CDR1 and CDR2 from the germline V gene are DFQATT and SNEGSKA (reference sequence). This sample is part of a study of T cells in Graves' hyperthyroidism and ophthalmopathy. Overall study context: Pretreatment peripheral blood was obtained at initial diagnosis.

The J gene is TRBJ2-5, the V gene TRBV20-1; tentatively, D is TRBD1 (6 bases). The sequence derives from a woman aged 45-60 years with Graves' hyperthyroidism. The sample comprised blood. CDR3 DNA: TGCAGTGCTCCCCCCCCGACAGGCAACCAAGAGACCCAGTACTTC. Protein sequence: CSAPPPTGNQETQYF.